The clone carrying this T cell receptor (beta chain) was counted a single time. Per the original methods: Reference gene primer amplification in the assay estimated nucleated cell counts. The table came from immunoSEQ multiplex PCR; TCRdb's copy has only in-frame clones and leaves some out. The V and J calls and clone size were taken over from that table, and D and trimming were inferred from the DNA. The repertoire holds some 290,000 clones, around 90% seen once, with about 2.2% in the top ten. This entry is derived from a study of blood T cell repertoires in COVID-19. Study as a whole: Acute-phase and convalescent COVID-19 samples originated in the United States, Italy and Spain. Sample material is recorded as cDNA or gDNA derived from T cells, B-cell-depleted T cells, or PBMCs.

Germline values: CDR1 MDHEN, CDR2 SYDVKM. J was trimmed by 7 bases and V by 2 bases; bases with no gene match: 5. The CDR3 runs to 15 residues. What was sequenced was peripheral blood. This clonotype was sampled from a woman between 50 and 59 years old who had recovered from COVID-19. The chain couples TRBV28 to TRBJ1-6, with 7 bases aligning to TRBD1. The CDR3 DNA follows: TGTGCCAGCAGTTTACTCGGGACAGCGAATTCACCCCTCCACTTT. As protein: CASSLLGTANSPLHF.